The 24 T cell receptor beta chains in this list originate from one sample, sequenced in a study of shared clonotypes between healthy human individuals (TCRdb year 2020). The receptor library was made with the immunoSEQ multiplex PCR assay. The table was pulled from immuneACCESS by TCRdb, which kept in-frame rearrangements only. Such tables lose some clones; where checked, under half of the loss comes from unresolved V genes, and the rest has no known cause. This sample is represented by a few hundred thousand clones; roughly 78% of them were singletons. 10% to 15% of the sample comes from the top ten. Material: PBMCs. These receptors were collected from a woman aged 40 to 50 in good health. Some clones in this sample may be carry-over from other donors' samples.

The CDR3 DNA reads TGCAGCGTTGAGGCTCCGGGACAGGCGACATTCTATGGCTACACCTTC. Protein: CSVEAPGQATFYGYTF. The chain links TRBV29-1 to TRBJ1-2; TRBD1 agrees at 8 bases. Trimming removed 3 bases from V and 4 bases from J; junction bases left unmatched: 13. The germline CDR1 and CDR2 sequences are SQVTM and ANQGSEA. CDR3 size: 16 residues.

The chain employs TRBV6-4 and TRBJ1-2; 8 nucleotides match TRBD1. CDR3 length: 13 residues. Germline V gene data show CDR1 as MRHNA and CDR2 as SNTAGT. The ends lost 6 bases at V and 13 bases at J; junction bases unmatched: 13. This CDR3 reads CASSPDIGQGGTF. The DNA for the CDR3 is TGTGCCAGCAGCCCCGACATTGGACAGGGAGGCACCTTC.

J is TRBJ1-1 and V is TRBV7-9; D might be TRBD1 (6 bases). CDR3 length: 13 residues. CDR1 is SEHNR and CDR2 is FQNEAQ in the germline V gene (reference sequence). Trimming left V 5 bases short and J 4 bases short, with 11 bases between. The CDR3 spells CASSVQGGTEAFF. CDR3 DNA sequence: TGTGCCAGCAGCGTACAGGGCGGCACTGAAGCTTTCTTT. The full variable domain, with the rest looked up from reference TRBV7-9 and TRBJ1-1, is DTGVSQNPRHKITKRGQNVTFRCDPISEHNRLYWYRQTLGQGPEFLTYFQNEAQLEKSRLLSDRFSAERPKGSFSTLEIQRTEQGDSAMYLCASSVQGGTEAFFGQGTRLTVV.

This chain links TRBV28 with TRBJ2-3; 15 bases align to TRBD2. V shed 4 bases and J 0 bases; nucleotides not matched to a gene: 5. The CDR3 contains 18 residues. Germline CDR1 MDHEN, CDR2 SYDVKM. This CDR3 is CASSSRTSGRASTDTQYF. The CDR3 DNA reads TGTGCCAGCAGTTCGCGGACTAGCGGGAGGGCTAGCACAGATACGCAGTATTTT.

This chain links TRBV2 with TRBJ2-5; 9 nucleotides match TRBD2. Germline V lookup: CDR1 SNHLY, CDR2 FYNNEI. The CDR3 contains 14 residues. V lost 7 bases, J lost 1 base, and 4 bases stayed unmatched. The CDR3 here is CASTVAGVQETQYF. CDR3 nucleotide sequence: TGTGCCAGCACGGTAGCGGGAGTCCAAGAGACCCAGTACTTC.

The count of this clone is one. The chain links TRBV6-1 to TRBJ1-4; a possible D gene is TRBD1 (6 bases). The length of the CDR3 is 14 residues. Per the germline V gene, CDR1 is MNHNS and CDR2 is SASEGT. V was pared by 1 base and J by 5 bases, with 8 bases between. The CDR3 coding sequence is TGTGCCAGCAGTGAAGGGACAGAGAATGAAAAACTGTTTTTT. Its protein is CASSEGTENEKLFF.

About this clone itself: This is likely an artifact of a read error, given a far larger clone one base away. J is TRBJ2-5 and V is TRBV27, with 8 bases lining up with TRBD2. V shed 3 bases, J shed 11 bases, and the junction held 14 bases outside the gene matches. The germline V gene has CDR1 MNHEY and CDR2 SMNVEV (reference sequence). This CDR3 region has 15 residues. For the CDR3, the DNA is TGTGCCAGCAGTTTTTTTGCGGGAGGCCCTCCGGAGCAGTACTTC. Translated: CASSFFAGGPPEQYF.

DNA for the CDR3: TGTGCCAGCTCACTCGCCCGGGGGCGGGACACTGAAGCTTTCTTT. Translating gives CASSLARGRDTEAFF. V usage is TRBV18 and J usage is TRBJ1-1; a possible D gene is TRBD1 (6 bases). The germline V and J ends were trimmed by 4 bases and 3 bases, with 15 bases remaining between them. CDR3 length: 15 residues. Germline V gene lookup returns CDR1 KGHSH and CDR2 LQKENI. Full variable domain (remainder filled in from reference TRBV18 and TRBJ1-1): NAGVMQNPRHLVRRRGQEARLRCSPMKGHSHVYWYRQLPEEGLKFMVYLQKENIIDESGMPKERFSAEFPKEGPSILRIQQVVRGDSAAYFCASSLARGRDTEAFFGQGTRLTVV.

The chain employs TRBV5-6 and TRBJ2-5, with 7 bases lining up with TRBD1. Germline V gives CDR1 SGHDT, CDR2 YYEEEE. The CDR3 spans 13 residues. After removal of 4 bases from V and 5 bases from J, the junction contained 5 bases not matched to a gene. The CDR3 nucleotides are TGTGCCAGCAGCGCAACAGGGGAGGAGACCCAGTACTTC. Translated, it gives CASSATGEETQYF.

J is TRBJ2-5 and V is TRBV7-2; TRBD2 aligns across 9 bases. The end of the DNA aligns better with TRBJ2-7, so the J call may be wrong. Germline CDR1 SGHTA, CDR2 FQGNSA. CDR3 length: 15 amino acids. DNA of the CDR3: TGTGCCAGCAGCCTCTTAGCGGGAGCCTCCTACGAGCAGTACTTC. Translated: CASSLLAGASYEQYF.

This rearrangement joins TRBV30 to TRBJ1-2; D gene unclear. The CDR3 consists of 11 residues. Germline assignment: CDR1 GTSNPN and CDR2 SVGIG (reference sequence). V gave up 5 bases and J gave up 0 bases, with 4 bases separating them. CDR3 sequence: CAWGTNYGYTF. Written as DNA, the CDR3 is TGTGCCTGGGGGACTAACTATGGCTACACCTTC.

The CDR3 coding sequence is TGTGCCAGCTCAGCCACAACTCCCACAGGGGGGAGCTCTGGAAACACCATATATTTT. Its protein product is CASSATTPTGGSSGNTIYF. This chain connects TRBV18 to TRBJ1-3; TRBD1 matches at 8 bases. There are 19 residues in the CDR3. The trim removed 5 bases at V and 0 bases at J, leaving 15 bases unmatched. Germline lookup yields CDR1 KGHSH and CDR2 LQKENI.

This chain joins TRBV6-5 and TRBJ2-7, with D uncertain. CDR3 size: 12 residues. Trimming took off 8 bases at V and 4 bases at J, with 12 bases between the two ends. CDR1 is MNHEY and CDR2 is SVGAGI in the germline V gene. The CDR3 loop is CASSDDLYEQYF. The CDR3 DNA is TGTGCCAGCTCGGACGACCTATACGAGCAGTACTTC.

The chain couples TRBV9 to TRBJ1-5, with a tentative D call TRBD1 (6 bases). Looked up from germline, CDR1 is SGDLS and CDR2 is YYNGEE. Trimming took 6 bases from V and 3 from J, leaving 16 bases between them. The CDR3 consists of 15 residues. Written as DNA, the CDR3 is TGTGCCAGCACCGTCCGGGGGGCGAACAATCAGCCCCAGCATTTT. It translates to CASTVRGANNQPQHF.

The V gene is TRBV7-6, the J gene TRBJ2-7; D remains unclear. Germline CDR1 and CDR2: SGHVS and FNYEAQ. This CDR3 contains 13 residues. Trimming cost V 5 bases and J 0 bases, with 8 bases left between them. The CDR3 here is CASSPDGSYEQYF. In nucleotides, the CDR3 is TGTGCCAGCAGCCCGGACGGCTCCTACGAGCAGTACTTC.

The chain has TRBV2 and TRBJ2-7, with no clear D. Per germline, CDR1 SNHLY and CDR2 FYNNEI. CDR3 size: 12 residues. Trimming left V 2 bases short and J 3 bases short, with 5 bases between. The CDR3 DNA reads TGTGCCAGCAGTGAATACGGCTACGAGCAGTACTTC. Protein: CASSEYGYEQYF.

The chain combines TRBV28 with TRBJ1-3; the match to TRBD1 covers 8 bases. V lost 5 bases and J lost 3; bases outside the gene matches: 12. Germline V gene data show CDR1 as MDHEN and CDR2 as SYDVKM. CDR3 length: 17 amino acids. CDR3 region: CASSDRTGLRSGNTIYF. The CDR3 coding sequence is TGTGCCAGCAGTGATAGGACAGGGCTTCGGAGTGGAAACACCATATATTTT. The full variable domain, with the rest looked up from reference TRBV28 and TRBJ1-3, is DVKVTQSSRYLVKRTGEKVFLECVQDMDHENMFWYRQDPGLGLRLIYFSYDVKMKEKGDIPEGYSVSREKKERFSLILESASTNQTSMYLCASSDRTGLRSGNTIYFGEGSWLTVV.

J is TRBJ1-1 and V is TRBV10-3, with D tentatively TRBD1 (6 bases). There are 14 residues in the CDR3. Germline CDR1 ENHRY, CDR2 SYGVKD. V was shortened by 6 bases and J by 2 bases, with 13 bases between the two germline ends. CDR3 sequence reads: CAISETGPNTEAFF. In nucleotides, the CDR3 is TGTGCCATCAGCGAAACAGGGCCAAACACTGAAGCTTTCTTT.

V usage is TRBV15 and J usage is TRBJ2-5, with TRBD2 identical over 8 bases. The V and J ends lost 5 bases and 1 base, in that order; junction bases with no gene match: 6. This CDR3 contains 15 residues. Looked up from germline, CDR1 is LNHNV and CDR2 is YYDKDF (reference sequence). CDR3 protein: CATSVSLAGQETQYF. CDR3 DNA sequence: TGTGCCACCAGCGTTAGTCTAGCGGGCCAAGAGACCCAGTACTTC.

This clone was seen a single time. V is TRBV7-2 and J is TRBJ2-7; 9 bases are a match to TRBD1. The CDR3 consists of 16 residues. The ends lost 3 bases at V and 0 bases at J; junction bases unmatched: 6. The germline CDR1 and CDR2 sequences are SGHTA and FQGNSA. The CDR3 loop is CASSFLTGGSSYEQYF. CDR3 sequence (DNA): TGTGCCAGCAGCTTCTTGACAGGGGGTAGCTCCTACGAGCAGTACTTC.

Points on this clone: The junction shows a germline mismatch at one end, possibly a read error. The V gene is TRBV28, the J gene TRBJ2-1, with TRBD2 matching over 8 bases. This CDR3 has 15 residues. Germline V gene lookup returns CDR1 MDHEN and CDR2 SYDVKM. CDR3 coding DNA: TGTGCCAGCAGTTTACAACTAGCGGATTACAACGAGCAGTTCTTC. It translates to CASSLQLADYNEQFF.

Here the CDR3 reads CASSLALFGRNGYTF. The CDR3 DNA reads as TGTGCCAGCAGCTTGGCTCTTTTTGGGAGGAATGGCTACACCTTC. The chain links TRBV5-4 to TRBJ1-2; no reliable D call. Germline V lookup: CDR1 SGHNT, CDR2 YYREEE (reference sequence). V was cut by 0 bases and J by 6 bases, with 15 bases left in between. CDR3 size: 15 residues.

This chain uses TRBV2 with TRBJ2-6; 12 bases are a match to TRBD1. This CDR3 spans 16 amino acids. J was trimmed by 0 bases and V by 10 bases; bases with no gene match: 4. Germline V gives CDR1 SNHLY, CDR2 FYNNEI. The CDR3 loop reads CATPGQGASGANVLTF. CDR3 DNA sequence: TGTGCCACCCCGGGACAGGGGGCCTCTGGGGCCAACGTCCTGACTTTC.

The J gene is TRBJ2-7, the V gene TRBV11-2; no clear D. This CDR3 is 14 amino acids long. The germline CDR1 and CDR2 sequences are SGHAT and FQNNGV. The ends were cut back, 1 base at V and 0 bases at J, with 7 bases in the middle. The CDR3 DNA sequence: TGTGCCAGCAGCTTAGCACAGAGCTCCTACGAGCAGTACTTC. Translated, it gives CASSLAQSSYEQYF. The whole variable domain, remainder taken from reference TRBV11-2 and TRBJ2-7, is EAGVAQSPRYKIIEKRQSVAFWCNPISGHATLYWYQQILGQGPKLLIQFQNNGVVDDSQLPKDRFSAERLKGVDSTLKIQPAKLEDSAVYLCASSLAQSSYEQYFGPGTRLTVT.